The rows below give T cell receptor beta chains drawn from one sample of a study of CD8 T cells in Susac syndrome. TCRdb re-analysed the immunoSEQ multiplex PCR reads in MiXCR, keeping a single row per CDR3 protein. The table records approximately 180,000 distinct CDR3 sequences, about 93% of them present only once. Sequences were obtained from CD4+ T cells from PBMCs. Receptors were obtained from a human donor with multiple sclerosis. CDR3s include the opening cysteine and the closing phenylalanine or tryptophan. D genes are given only for firm matches. Clone size is given for some rows only: seen once, a few or many times, or a class if the clone is expanded.

cdr3_nt	cdr3_aa	clone_size	j_call	d_call	v_call
TGTGCCAGCAGTTCCATACGCCTTAGGGGTTACAATGAGCAGTTCTTC	CASSSIRLRGYNEQFF	.	TRBJ2-1	.	TRBV6-5
TGTGCCAGCAGCCCTATTCCGCCCACGACGCCACGGAGCCAGTACTTC	CASSPIPPTTPRSQYF	.	TRBJ2-5	.	TRBV7-6
TGTGCCAGCAGCTTAGGGGCCAGCGCCTACAATGAGCAGTTCTTC	CASSLGASAYNEQFF	.	TRBJ2-1	.	TRBV7-2
TGCGCCAGCAGCTTCATGACCTCGCAAGGGGAGCAGTTCTTC	CASSFMTSQGEQFF	.	TRBJ2-1	.	TRBV5-1
TGTGCCAGCACCCCTGGCGGGAGATTCACCGGGGAGCTGTTTTTT	CASTPGGRFTGELFF	.	TRBJ2-2	TRBD2	TRBV28
TGTGCCAGCACTCGGGGGGGAAGTGAAAAACTGTTTTTT	CASTRGGSEKLFF	.	TRBJ1-4	.	TRBV2
TGTGCCAGCAGCCAGACTAGCGGGGGGCCTGGTGAGCAGTTCTTC	CASSQTSGGPGEQFF	.	TRBJ2-1	TRBD2	TRBV3-1
TGCAGCGCGACGACAGGTTTCAGCGAGCAGTACTTC	CSATTGFSEQYF	.	TRBJ2-7	.	TRBV29-1
TGTGCCAGCAGCCCCCACGGGAGCCGTACTGAAGCTTTCTTT	CASSPHGSRTEAFF	.	TRBJ1-1	.	TRBV7-2
TGCAGTGCTAGAGATCTCGGGCTAGCGTGGGAGACCCAGTACTTC	CSARDLGLAWETQYF	.	TRBJ2-5	.	TRBV20-1
TGTGCCAGTAGTACCCTCCCGGGACAGGGGGGTGATGGCTACACCTTC	CASSTLPGQGGDGYTF	.	TRBJ1-2	TRBD1	TRBV19
TGTGCCAGCTCACTATTCGACGACACCGGGGAGCTGTTTTTT	CASSLFDDTGELFF	.	TRBJ2-2	.	TRBV18
TGTGCCAGCAGCAGGGGGCCAGGGGAGACCCAGTACTTC	CASSRGPGETQYF	.	TRBJ2-5	TRBD1	TRBV9
TGTGCCGCCGGGACATTTACGAACACTGAAGCTTTCTTT	CAAGTFTNTEAFF	.	TRBJ1-1	.	TRBV12-3/TRBV12-4
TGTGCCAGCAGCCCGACAGGGGCTGAAGGCTACACCTTC	CASSPTGAEGYTF	.	TRBJ1-2	TRBD1	TRBV5-4
TGCAGTGCTAGAGACCGCAGAGGGGGCGCGGAAAAACTGTTTTTT	CSARDRRGGAEKLFF	.	TRBJ1-4	TRBD1	TRBV20-1
TGCGCCAGCTGGTCCGGGCCGAACACTGAAGCTTTCTTT	CASWSGPNTEAFF	.	TRBJ1-1	.	TRBV4-1
TGTGCCAGCAGCGGGGGACAGAGGTCATACGAGCAGTACTTC	CASSGGQRSYEQYF	.	TRBJ2-7	TRBD1	TRBV9
TGCAGTGCTAGCTCGAAGGACAGAAGAACTTACACTGAAGCTTTCTTT	CSASSKDRRTYTEAFF	.	TRBJ1-1	.	TRBV20-1
TGTGCCAGCTCACCATCAGCGGGAGCGAACACCGGGGAGCTGTTTTTT	CASSPSAGANTGELFF	.	TRBJ2-2	TRBD2	TRBV18
TGTGCCACAGGACAGGGAGGAGATACGCAGTATTTT	CATGQGGDTQYF	once	TRBJ2-3	TRBD1	TRBV10-3
TGTGCCAGCAGTTTAGCGCTAAGGGAGCCCCAGCATTTT	CASSLALREPQHF	once	TRBJ1-5	.	TRBV12-3/TRBV12-4
TGTGCCAGCAGCAGGGACAGGGGGGCAGATACGCAGTATTTT	CASSRDRGADTQYF	once	TRBJ2-3	TRBD1	TRBV7-3
TGCAGTCCCAGCGGGCTCCCCCCCACAGATACGCAGTATTTT	CSPSGLPPTDTQYF	.	TRBJ2-3	.	TRBV20-1
TGTGCCAGCAGCCAAGCAGGACTAGCGGGAGTGGCCGGGGAGCTGTTTTTT	CASSQAGLAGVAGELFF	.	TRBJ2-2	TRBD2	TRBV9
TGTGCTAGTGGTTTGGTCCCCCTGGGGAACTATGGCTACACCTTC	CASGLVPLGNYGYTF	.	TRBJ1-2	.	TRBV12-5
TGCAGTGCTATACGGGGGCGCATGAGTGAGCAGTTCTTC	CSAIRGRMSEQFF	once	TRBJ2-1	.	TRBV20-1
TGCAGCGTGGGGACTAGCGGCACAGATACGCAGTATTTT	CSVGTSGTDTQYF	.	TRBJ2-3	TRBD2	TRBV29-1
TGTGCCAGCAGCCCCCTGCTGGGGGACGCCTACAATGAGCAGTTCTTC	CASSPLLGDAYNEQFF	.	TRBJ2-1	.	TRBV11-2
TGTGCCAGCAGCTCCCTCCGTGCTAACTATGGCTACACCTTC	CASSSLRANYGYTF	.	TRBJ1-2	.	TRBV11-2
TGTGCCAGCAGCCTACCTCATTTAGGGACTCGATCCTACAATGAGCAGTTCTTC	CASSLPHLGTRSYNEQFF	.	TRBJ2-1	.	TRBV12-3/TRBV12-4
TGTGCCAGCAGTCCGGCGACAGGGGGTGGCTACACCTTC	CASSPATGGGYTF	.	TRBJ1-2	TRBD1	TRBV28
TGTGCCAGCAGCACAGGGGCAGGGACGCATGGCTACACCTTC	CASSTGAGTHGYTF	.	TRBJ1-2	TRBD1	TRBV12-3/TRBV12-4
TGCGCCAGCCGCCAGACTCCAGCAGGGGAGACCCAGTACTTC	CASRQTPAGETQYF	.	TRBJ2-5	.	TRBV5-1
TGTGCCAGCAGCGGGTACGGGCCGGGACCTCAATTTCCCCGAAACACCATATATTTT	CASSGYGPGPQFPRNTIYF	.	TRBJ1-3	.	TRBV14
TGTGCCAGCAGTGAGGGACTTCAAGAGACCCAGTACTTC	CASSEGLQETQYF	.	TRBJ2-5	.	TRBV2
TGTGCCAGCAAAGGGGGCCCGCAGTATTTT	CASKGGPQYF	.	TRBJ2-3	TRBD1	TRBV2
TGTGCCAGCAGCTTCACCGGGACAAAGTATGAAGCTTTCTTT	CASSFTGTKYEAFF	.	TRBJ1-1	.	TRBV3-1
TGTGCCAGCACCCAGGGGAGGAACACAGATACGCAGTATTTT	CASTQGRNTDTQYF	.	TRBJ2-3	.	TRBV6-6
TGTGCCAGTAGTGCGACAGGGGTACTTACCTACGAGCAGTACTTC	CASSATGVLTYEQYF	.	TRBJ2-7	TRBD1	TRBV19
TGTGCCAGCAGTGAACAGGGGGAGGCATACTACGAGCAGTACTTC	CASSEQGEAYYEQYF	.	TRBJ2-7	.	TRBV6-1
TGTGCCAGCAGCCAAGACTTAGCGGGAGCTGTCTACGAGCAGTACTTC	CASSQDLAGAVYEQYF	.	TRBJ2-7	TRBD2	TRBV14
TGTGCCAGCAGCCAAGGACTAGCGGGAGGGTACGAGCAGTACTTC	CASSQGLAGGYEQYF	.	TRBJ2-7	TRBD2	TRBV3-1
TGTGCCAGCTCATATGAAGATTCACCCCTCCACTTT	CASSYEDSPLHF	.	TRBJ1-6	.	TRBV18